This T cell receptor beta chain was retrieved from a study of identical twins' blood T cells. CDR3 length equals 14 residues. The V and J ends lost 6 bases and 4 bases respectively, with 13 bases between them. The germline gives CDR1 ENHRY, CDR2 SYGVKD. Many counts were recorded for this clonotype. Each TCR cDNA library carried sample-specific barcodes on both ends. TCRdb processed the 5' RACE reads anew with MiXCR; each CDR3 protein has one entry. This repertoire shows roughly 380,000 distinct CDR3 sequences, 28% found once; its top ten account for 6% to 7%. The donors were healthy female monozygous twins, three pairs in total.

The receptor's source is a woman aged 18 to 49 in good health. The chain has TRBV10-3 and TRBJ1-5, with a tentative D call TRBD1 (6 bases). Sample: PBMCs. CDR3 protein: CAISRGRANQPQHF. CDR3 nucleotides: TGTGCCATCAGCAGGGGTAGAGCTAATCAGCCCCAGCATTTT.